This T cell receptor beta chain was identified during a study of blood T cell repertoires in COVID-19. The overall study: The study drew acute and convalescent COVID-19 samples from the United States, Italy and Spain. In each case, the material was cDNA or gDNA derived from T cells, B-cell-depleted T cells, or PBMCs.

The authors' processing: Estimated nucleated cell counts came from reference gene primer amplification. Only in-frame clones appear in the TCRdb table, and some are missing; sequencing was by immunoSEQ multiplex PCR. V and J calls and clone size are as listed in that table; D and trimming were resolved from the DNA. The data show 50,000 to 70,000 clones, about 88% seen once. Sequences were obtained from peripheral blood. This sequence originates from a man aged 70-80 years with active COVID-19.

CDR3 nucleotides: TGTGCCAGCAGTTACTCAGGACAGGGGATTCGAGAGACCCAGTACTTC. It yields the protein CASSYSGQGIRETQYF. J is TRBJ2-5 and V is TRBV6-2 or TRBV6-3, with TRBD1 matching over 9 bases. The V and J ends lost 0 bases and 4 bases, in that order; junction bases with no gene match: 6. The CDR3 is 16 amino acids. The germline CDR1 and CDR2 sequences are MNHEY and SVGEGT.